This T cell receptor (beta chain) comes out of a study of vaccination and CD4 T cells after COVID-19. Turning to the study itself: Two of the convalescents were Hispanic, and the group consisted of six males and four females. Each control culture was treated with a CEFX pool, an HIV-1 Nef pool, or no peptide.

Per germline, CDR1 SEHNR and CDR2 FQNEAQ (reference sequence). The CDR3 consists of 14 residues. With V trimmed by 5 bases and J by 7 bases, 6 bases remained unmatched. Cultured CD4+ T cells had their DNA profiled by the Oncomine TCR Beta short-read assay. TCRdb re-derived calls from the PCR reads in MiXCR, one entry per CDR3 protein. The profile shows some 17,000 distinct CDR3 sequences, about 61% of them singletons. Stated treatment: roughly ten-day PBMC culture with coronavirus spike peptide pools or control peptides (ViraFEST assay). Remarks on this clonotype: Its antigen is not identified.

Study-wide results and caveats: The study found median SARS-CoV-2-reactive clonotypes rising from roughly 22 to 38, not significantly.

The J gene is TRBJ1-4, the V gene TRBV7-9, with 8 bases identical to TRBD1. Sequenced: CD4+ T cells from blood, cultured in vitro. This sequence originates from a human donor who had recovered from COVID-19. The CDR3 DNA reads TGTGCCAGCAGCCCAGGGGGCTTGGGTGAAAAACTGTTTTTT. Translated: CASSPGGLGEKLFF.